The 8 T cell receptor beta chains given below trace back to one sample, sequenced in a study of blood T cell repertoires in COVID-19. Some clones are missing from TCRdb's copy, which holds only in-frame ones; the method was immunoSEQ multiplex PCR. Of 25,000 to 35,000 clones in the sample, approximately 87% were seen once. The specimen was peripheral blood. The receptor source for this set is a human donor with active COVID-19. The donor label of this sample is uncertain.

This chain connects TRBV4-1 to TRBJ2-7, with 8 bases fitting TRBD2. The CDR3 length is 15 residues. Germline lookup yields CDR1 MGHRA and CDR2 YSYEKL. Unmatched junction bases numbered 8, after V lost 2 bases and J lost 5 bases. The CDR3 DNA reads TGCGCCAGCAGCCAAAGCGGGAGCGGTGGCGACGAGCAGTACTTC. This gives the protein CASSQSGSGGDEQYF.

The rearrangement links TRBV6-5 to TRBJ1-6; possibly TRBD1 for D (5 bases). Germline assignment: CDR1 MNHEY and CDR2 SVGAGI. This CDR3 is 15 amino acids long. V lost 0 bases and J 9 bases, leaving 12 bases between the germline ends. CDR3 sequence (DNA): TGTGCCAGCAGTTACTCGTCCAGGGAACGTTCACCCCTCCACTTT. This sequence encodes CASSYSSRERSPLHF.

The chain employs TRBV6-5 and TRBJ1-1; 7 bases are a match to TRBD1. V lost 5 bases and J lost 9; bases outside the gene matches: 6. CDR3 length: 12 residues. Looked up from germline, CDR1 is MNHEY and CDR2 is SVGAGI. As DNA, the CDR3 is TGTGCCAGCAGTAGACAGGGATCCCAAGCTTTCTTT. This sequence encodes CASSRQGSQAFF.

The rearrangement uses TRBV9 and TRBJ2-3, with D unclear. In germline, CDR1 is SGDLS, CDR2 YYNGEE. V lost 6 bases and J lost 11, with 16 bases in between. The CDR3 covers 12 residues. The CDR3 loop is CASTHRIRMQYF. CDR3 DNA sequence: TGTGCCAGCACACACAGAATTCGAATGCAGTATTTT. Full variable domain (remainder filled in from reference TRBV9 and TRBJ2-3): DSGVTQTPKHLITATGQRVTLRCSPRSGDLSVYWYQQSLDQGLQFLIQYYNGEERAKGNILERFSAQQFPDLHSELNLSSLELGDSALYFCASTHRIRMQYFGPGTRLTVL.

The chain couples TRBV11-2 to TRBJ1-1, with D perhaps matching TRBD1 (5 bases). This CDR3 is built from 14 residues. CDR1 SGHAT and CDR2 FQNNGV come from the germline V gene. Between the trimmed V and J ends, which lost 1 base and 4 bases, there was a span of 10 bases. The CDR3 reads CASSLVGGTTEAFF. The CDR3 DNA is TGTGCCAGCAGCTTAGTGGGGGGGACCACTGAAGCTTTCTTT.

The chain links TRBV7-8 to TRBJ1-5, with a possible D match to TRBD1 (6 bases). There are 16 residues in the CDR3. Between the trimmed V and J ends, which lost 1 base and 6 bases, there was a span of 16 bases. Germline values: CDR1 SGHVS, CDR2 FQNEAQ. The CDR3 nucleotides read TGTGCCAGCAGCTTAGTCCCCCAGGGGTGGGCTCAGCCCCAGCATTTT. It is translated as CASSLVPQGWAQPQHF.

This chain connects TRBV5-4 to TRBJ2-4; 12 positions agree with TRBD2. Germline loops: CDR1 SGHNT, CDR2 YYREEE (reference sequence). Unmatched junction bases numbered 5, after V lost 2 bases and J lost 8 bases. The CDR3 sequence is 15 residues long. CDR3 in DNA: TGTGCCAGCAGCTTCTGGACTAGCGGGGACGACATTCAGTACTTC. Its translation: CASSFWTSGDDIQYF.

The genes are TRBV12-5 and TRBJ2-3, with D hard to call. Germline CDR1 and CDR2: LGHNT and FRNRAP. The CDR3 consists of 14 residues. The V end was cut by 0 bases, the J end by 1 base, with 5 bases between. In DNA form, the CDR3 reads TGTGCTAGTGGTTTGGTACTCCGCACAGATACGCAGTATTTT. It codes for CASGLVLRTDTQYF.